A single T cell receptor beta chain is shown here with its context. Vbeta (60) and Jbeta (13) primers were used in the PCR. Measured with immunoSEQ multiplex PCR; TCRdb has only the in-frame clones, and not every one. The sample has under 200,000 clones, 71% seen once. The source of the sample is a study of cytomegalovirus exposure and HLA in healthy donors. With 1 base clipped from V and 8 bases from J, the junction kept 3 bases outside the gene matches. In germline, CDR1 is SGHDN, CDR2 FVKESK. The CDR3 extends over 14 amino acids. The chain combines TRBV14 with TRBJ1-2, with TRBD1 matching over 11 bases. Source material: PBMCs. The TCR was taken from a girl aged 10 to 17 in good health and CMV-seronegative. CDR3 coding DNA: TGTGCCAGCAGCCAAGGGACAGGGGGCCTGGGCTACACCTTC. It yields the protein CASSQGTGGLGYTF.